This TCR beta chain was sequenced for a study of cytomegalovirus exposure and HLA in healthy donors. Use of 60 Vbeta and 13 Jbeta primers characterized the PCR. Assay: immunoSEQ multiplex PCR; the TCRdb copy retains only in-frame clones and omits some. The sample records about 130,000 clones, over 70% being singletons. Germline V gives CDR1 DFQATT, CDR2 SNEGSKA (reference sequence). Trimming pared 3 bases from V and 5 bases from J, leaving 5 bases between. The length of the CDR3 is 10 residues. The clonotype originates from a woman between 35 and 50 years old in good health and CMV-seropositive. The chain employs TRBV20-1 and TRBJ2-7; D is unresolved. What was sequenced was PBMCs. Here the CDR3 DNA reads TGCAGTGCTAGTGGGCACGAGCAGTACTTC. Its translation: CSASGHEQYF.